This T cell receptor (beta chain) was captured in a study of T cell repertoires in cytomegalovirus infection. Looking at the study overall: In public TCR beta signatures, there were indications of both CMV infection and matching HLA type.

Study-wide results and limits: HLA-C-restricted TCR beta clonotypes specific for CMV led the ex vivo response. Carriers of CMV and the relevant HLA type were discriminated by public TCR beta frequency.

TCRdb re-called the reads through MiXCR, storing one row per CDR3 protein. This table holds fewer than 200,000 distinct CDR3 sequences, 15% to 20% found once. This clonotype was seen only a few times. The antigen is not known. The V and J ends lost 4 bases and 8 bases, in that order; junction bases with no gene match: 9. This CDR3 spans 15 amino acids. The germline gives CDR1 LNHDA, CDR2 SQIVND (reference sequence). The rearrangement joins TRBV19 to TRBJ2-1, with 9 bases aligning to TRBD2. The origin of this receptor is a human donor in good health (CMV status not recorded). Some clones in this sample may be carry-over from other donors' samples. The sequencing sample was made of PBMCs. The CDR3 reads CASSKLAGLNDEQFF. The CDR3 DNA is TGTGCCAGTAGTAAGCTAGCGGGACTGAACGATGAGCAGTTCTTC.